This TCR beta chain was observed in a study of T-cell memory formation after mild COVID-19. Overall study findings and caveats: Cross-reactive memory seemingly joined, as some responding clones were found in pre-infection memory.

TCRdb fed the 5' RACE reads into MiXCR, producing one record per CDR3 protein. The sample holds 350,000 to 500,000 distinct CDR3 sequences, around a quarter seen once. Germline CDR1 and CDR2: SEHNR and FQNEAQ (reference sequence). The CDR3 is 16 amino acids. The J segment lost 5 bases and the V segment lost 4 bases, leaving 14 bases of the junction unmatched. Concerning this clonotype itself: Its specificity is not known.

The rearrangement links TRBV7-9 to TRBJ2-7; 7 bases agree with TRBD1. The specimen sequenced was PBMCs or a T cell subset sorted from them (not recorded which). The sequence derives from an adult woman who had mild COVID-19 (a few samples of this study predate the infection). Cell type and time point are not known. CDR3 DNA sequence: TGTGCCAGCAGCTGGGACGGGACAGAACGCCCAGACGAGCAGTACTTC. Translated: CASSWDGTERPDEQYF.